Listed below are T cell receptor beta chains from one sample, sequenced in a study of shared clonotypes between healthy human individuals. Profiled with immunoSEQ multiplex PCR; TCRdb holds only in-frame clones, not every one. The sample has about a million clones; 76% are singletons. Sample: memory CD4+ T cells sorted from blood. The source is a man between 18 and 29 years old in good health. Each CDR3 is given with its conserved first and last residue. A D gene is named only where the DNA matches it firmly. Clone size is shown for a subset of rows, as once, few, many or a class of expanded clone.

TRBD1,TRBV6-1,TRBJ1-2,-,CASSDTGGNGYTF,TGTGCCAGCAGTGACACAGGGGGAAATGGCTACACCTTC
-,TRBV10-2,TRBJ1-6,few,CASNREASPLHF,TGCGCCAGCAACAGGGAAGCTTCACCCCTCCACTTT
TRBD2,TRBV5-1,TRBJ2-5,-,CASSQGLAGPGTQYF,TGCGCCAGCAGCCAGGGACTAGCGGGGCCCGGGACCCAGTACTTC
-,TRBV7-2,TRBJ2-5,-,CASSLGIEETQYF,TGTGCCAGCAGCTTAGGGATTGAAGAGACCCAGTACTTC
-,TRBV7-2,TRBJ2-5,-,CASSLNRAVQETQYF,TGTGCCAGCAGCTTAAATCGCGCGGTGCAAGAGACCCAGTACTTC
-,TRBV6-6,TRBJ1-2,-,CASNNIPSTAQVGYTF,TGTGCCAGCAACAATATTCCTTCAACAGCGCAGGTCGGCTACACCTTC
-,TRBV19,TRBJ2-3,few,CASSRATTSSTDTQYF,TGTGCCAGTAGTAGGGCTACTACTAGCAGCACAGATACGCAGTATTTT
-,TRBV19,TRBJ2-1,-,CATRLDPFRGEQFF,TGTGCCACAAGATTGGACCCGTTTAGGGGTGAGCAGTTCTTC
TRBD2,TRBV27,TRBJ2-2,-,CASSKRTSGRAVGELFF,TGTGCCAGCAGTAAGCGGACTAGCGGGAGGGCCGTCGGGGAGCTGTTTTTT
-,TRBV2,TRBJ1-2,-,CASSEQGIYGYTF,TGTGCCAGCAGTGAACAGGGAATTTATGGCTACACCTTC
-,TRBV5-8,TRBJ1-2,-,CASSFEATYGYTF,TGTGCCAGCAGCTTTGAGGCTACCTATGGCTACACCTTC
TRBD2,TRBV7-2,TRBJ2-7,-,CASSLMTSGGVEQYF,TGTGCCAGCAGCTTGATGACTAGCGGGGGCGTCGAGCAGTACTTC
-,TRBV6-5,TRBJ2-1,few,CASWGRYNEQFF,TGTGCCAGCTGGGGCAGGTACAATGAGCAGTTCTTC
TRBD1,TRBV4-1,TRBJ2-2,few,CASSSGTADTGELFF,TGCGCCAGCAGCTCAGGGACAGCGGACACCGGGGAGCTGTTTTTT
-,TRBV2,TRBJ2-1,-,CASGSGSEQFF,TGTGCCAGCGGCTCCGGGTCAGAGCAGTTCTTC
-,TRBV19,TRBJ1-1,once,CASSRVLPNTEAFF,TGTGCCAGTAGTCGGGTGTTACCGAACACTGAAGCTTTCTTT
-,TRBV19,TRBJ2-4,once,CASSLGKAKNIQYF,TGTGCCAGTAGTTTAGGGAAGGCCAAAAACATTCAGTACTTC
-,TRBV5-1,TRBJ2-1,-,CASGFGGTTGEQFF,TGCGCCAGCGGCTTCGGGGGGACGACAGGCGAGCAGTTCTTC
-,TRBV5-4,TRBJ2-5,-,CASSLWTQETQYF,TGTGCCAGCAGCTTGTGGACCCAAGAGACCCAGTACTTC
-,TRBV4-1,TRBJ2-3,-,CASSHRTDTQYF,TGCGCCAGCAGCCACCGGACAGATACGCAGTATTTT
TRBD1,TRBV5-4,TRBJ1-1,-,CASSPTGGKTEAFF,TGTGCCAGCAGCCCAACAGGGGGCAAGACTGAAGCTTTCTTT
-,TRBV10-3,TRBJ2-3,-,CATVGGIPDTQYF,TGTGCCACGGTAGGCGGGATACCAGATACGCAGTATTTT
TRBD2,TRBV5-1,TRBJ2-4,-,CASSAGLAGANVIAKNIQYF,TGCGCCAGCAGCGCGGGACTAGCGGGGGCCAACGTTATAGCCAAAAACATTCAGTACTTC
-,TRBV6-5,TRBJ2-3,-,CASSYYRSSTDTQYF,TGTGCCAGCAGTTATTATCGATCTAGCACAGATACGCAGTATTTT
TRBD1,TRBV5-1,TRBJ1-2,-,CASGQGDNYGYTF,TGCGCCAGCGGACAGGGGGATAACTATGGTTACACCTTC
-,TRBV6-1,TRBJ2-5,once,CASSEPGHLWETQYF,TGTGCCAGCAGTGAACCAGGTCACCTCTGGGAGACCCAGTACTTC
-,TRBV5-1,TRBJ1-2,-,CATSGDVGYGYTF,TGCGCCACCTCCGGGGACGTCGGATATGGCTACACCTTC
-,TRBV2,TRBJ2-3,few,CASSEVRLGDEDTQYF,TGTGCCAGCAGTGAAGTACGGCTAGGGGACGAAGATACGCAGTATTTT
TRBD1,TRBV28,TRBJ1-5,-,CASSSRQGSVPQHF,TGTGCCAGCAGTTCTCGACAGGGGTCCGTGCCCCAGCATTTT
-,TRBV18,TRBJ1-6,once,CASSPGGSSYNSPLHF,TGTGCCAGCTCACCGGGGGGTAGCTCCTATAATTCACCCCTCCACTTT
TRBD2,TRBV28,TRBJ2-7,-,CASRRGIASGGYEQYF,TGTGCCAGCAGGCGCGGGATAGCTAGCGGGGGTTACGAGCAGTACTTC
-,TRBV29-1,TRBJ2-7,few,CSVEVSLYEQYF,TGCAGCGTTGAAGTCTCACTCTACGAGCAGTACTTC
-,TRBV18,TRBJ2-3,-,CASSSGTPGADTQYF,TGTGCCAGCTCGTCCGGGACCCCTGGCGCAGATACGCAGTATTTT
TRBD2,TRBV28,TRBJ2-5,-,CASRGPSSGETQYF,TGTGCCAGCAGAGGACCATCTAGCGGGGAGACCCAGTACTTC
-,TRBV28,TRBJ1-6,-,CASTGSYNSPLHF,TGTGCCAGCACTGGATCCTATAATTCACCCCTCCACTTT
-,TRBV29-1,TRBJ2-1,-,CSVLLEMGYNEQFF,TGCAGCGTCCTACTAGAAATGGGCTACAATGAGCAGTTCTTC
-,TRBV5-1,TRBJ2-5,-,CASRAGAQETQYF,TGCGCCAGCAGGGCGGGGGCCCAAGAGACCCAGTACTTC
-,TRBV19,TRBJ1-6,-,CASSTAEGAASPLHF,TGTGCCAGTAGTACAGCTGAAGGGGCGGCATCACCCCTCCACTTT
-,TRBV7-9,TRBJ1-1,-,CARLGAEAFF,TGTGCCAGATTGGGGGCTGAAGCTTTCTTT
TRBD1,TRBV4-1,TRBJ2-7,-,CASSQDKGQGISSYEQYF,TGCGCCAGCAGCCAAGATAAAGGACAGGGAATTTCATCCTACGAGCAGTACTTC
-,TRBV28,TRBJ2-5,-,CASSPWGGQQETQYF,TGTGCCAGCAGCCCCTGGGGGGGGCAGCAAGAGACCCAGTACTTC
TRBD1,TRBV4-2,TRBJ1-4,-,CASSQEGTGWTNEKLFF,TGTGCCAGCAGCCAAGAAGGGACAGGGTGGACTAATGAAAAACTGTTTTTT
TRBD2,TRBV2,TRBJ2-2,-,CASRKSSGVTGELFF,TGTGCCAGCAGGAAGAGTAGCGGGGTTACCGGGGAGCTGTTTTTT
-,TRBV5-4,TRBJ2-3,-,CASSLSGTDTQYF,TGTGCCAGCAGCTTGTCCGGGACAGATACGCAGTATTTT
-,TRBV6-1,TRBJ1-5,-,CASSDVGGSNQPQHF,TGTGCCAGCAGTGATGTGGGGGGGAGCAATCAGCCCCAGCATTTT
-,TRBV7-9,TRBJ1-4,once,CASSLARSAVGKLFF,TGTGCCAGCAGCTTAGCGAGGTCTGCAGTAGGAAAACTGTTTTTT
-,TRBV5-4,TRBJ1-6,-,CASSPGGSLGDNSPLHF,TGTGCCAGCAGCCCCGGAGGGAGCCTAGGGGATAATTCACCCCTCCACTTT
TRBD2,TRBV29-1,TRBJ2-3,-,CSVGGTSGTDTQYF,TGCAGCGTTGGTGGGACTAGCGGCACAGATACGCAGTATTTT
-,TRBV2,TRBJ2-5,-,CASSVGNSGGQETQYF,TGTGCCAGCAGTGTAGGGAATAGCGGAGGGCAAGAGACCCAGTACTTC
-,TRBV28,TRBJ2-3,-,CASSPGGGAPADTQYF,TGTGCCAGCAGCCCCGGTGGGGGGGCCCCGGCAGATACGCAGTATTTT
-,TRBV19,TRBJ1-1,-,CASSIHLDTEAFF,TGTGCCAGTAGCATTCACCTGGACACTGAAGCTTTCTTT
TRBD2,TRBV9,TRBJ2-5,-,CASSVELAGAETQYF,TGTGCCAGCAGCGTAGAACTAGCGGGAGCAGAGACCCAGTACTTC
-,TRBV15,TRBJ1-2,-,CATSRRQAGGYTF,TGTGCCACCAGCAGAAGACAGGCAGGGGGCTACACCTTC
-,TRBV5-6,TRBJ1-1,-,CASNKKNTEAFF,TGTGCCAGCAATAAGAAGAACACTGAAGCTTTCTTT
TRBD1,TRBV5-1,TRBJ1-4,-,CASSLLQGTNEKLFF,TGCGCCAGCAGCTTACTACAGGGGACTAATGAAAAACTGTTTTTT